This T cell receptor beta chain was sequenced in a study of shared clonotypes between healthy human individuals (TCRdb year 2020). Turning to the overall study: A few men and a couple of women, aged 18 to 49 years, made up the cohort. For each donor, CD4 naive and CD4 memory were each given three plates, CD8 naive was given two plates, and CD8 memory was given one plate. To estimate repertoire size and how much clonotype sharing occurs between individuals, the study deeply sequenced the blood TCR repertoires of about five healthy adults. To increase sequencing depth and limit assay-specific biases, TCR repertoire library preparation and sequencing were carried out by different laboratories using diverse techniques. Leukapheresis yielded between about 0.9 and 8.9 billion PBMCs per donor. Overall study outcomes, separate from this receptor: The small number of donors limited the genetic and exposure-history diversity represented. Sampling was limited to blood, and TCR repertoires in tissue likely differ from TCR repertoires in blood. Estimated clonotype richness was generally larger for naive than for memory subsets. Across a handful of donors, about 5.2% of naive CD4, 3% to 3.5% of naive CD8, 2.3% of memory CD4, and under 0.45% of memory CD8 clonotypes were shared. Pairwise subsampling led to the expectation that sequencing depth would affect the degree of clonotype sharing among donors. Higher generation probabilities were observed for clonotypes shared by all four sorted-subset donors than for non-shared clonotypes. Even with the large sequencing depth, rarefaction of the sorted-subset datasets indicated that sequencing was incomplete.

For CDR1 and CDR2, the germline V gene lists SGHRS and YFSETQ. The germline V and J ends show losses of 4 bases and 9 bases respectively, and no gene match explains 10 bases of the junction. The CDR3 goes from the cysteine to the phenylalanine over 14 residues. The retained sequence is limited to the CDR3, 42 bases, with the frame set at the first base. Using the deep immunoSEQ assay, TCR CDR3 regions were amplified from genomic DNA by multiplex PCR. Genomic DNA extracted from each cell subset was distributed evenly over all wells of several immunoSEQ 96-well plates, and each plate served as one replicate. For sorted subsets, each replicate PCR was loaded with about 200 ng genomic DNA, equivalent to about 33,000 T cell genomes. Purified libraries were quantified with a Qubit 3.0 fluorometer, sized on a Bioanalyzer 2100, and re-quantified with the KAPA Library Quantification kit. Every immunoSEQ 96-well plate was sequenced on a dedicated single-read 150-cycle Illumina NextSeq 550 flow cell. As for the authors' bioinformatics: The immunoSEQ output contained only junctional sequences without quality scores, so filtering could not match that applied to full-length reads. Sequences were annotated with PyIR, a Python wrapper for IgBLAST v1.9, and V/J genes and CDR3 were assigned using IMGT germline references. Reads were filtered out if the reads had weak V/J assignments (E-value above 1e-6), no CDR3, stop codons, out-of-frame junctions, or ambiguous translated residues. A V3J clonotype was defined by an identical inferred V gene, J gene, and CDR3 amino acid sequence. Percentage overlap between repertoires was computed as shared unique clonotypes divided by the size of the smaller repertoire. RTK rarefaction, the Chao1 estimator, and Recon v2.1 estimates of unobserved clonotypes were used to assess repertoire richness. OLGA was used to compute generation probabilities for all TCRbeta clonotypes that the gDNA method yielded from a handful of donors. Held by TCRdb, this immuneACCESS table contains in-frame sequences only and omits some clones. Under half of the omission traces to an unresolved V gene where checked; the cause of the rest is unknown. That table supplies the V and J calls and clone size; D and trimming were determined from the DNA. The sample yields roughly 2.5 million clones; around nine tenths were counted once. The top ten clonotypes cover around 0.14% of the sample.

A word on this clone: This receptor's antigen is unknown. Within one base of it there is no much larger clone, and no base qualities were kept.

Donors were healthy HIV-negative adults with no recently reported acute infections or vaccinations. Every donor was a Caucasian adult residing in Nashville, Tennessee, USA. Magnetic negative selection was used to enrich CD4+ T cells, after which naive cells were positively selected on CD45RA and the negative fraction became the memory subset. Blood was collected by leukapheresis, and PBMCs were isolated by Ficoll-Histopaque density gradient centrifugation and then cryopreserved in liquid nitrogen vapor phase. Analytical flow cytometry was used to check the purity and quantity of every magnetically sorted T cell population. Each sorted fraction had its genomic DNA isolated and then quantified by UV absorbance on a Nanodrop 2000c.

Sequenced sample: naive CD4+ T cells sorted from blood. The cell subset or site label for this specimen denotes: CD45RA+ positively selected. The chain uses TRBV5-1 and TRBJ2-3; TRBD2 matches 8 bases in the middle. This sequence originates from a man between 18 and 35 years old in good health. The CDR3 is CASSGAGDSNTQYF. Here is the DNA: TGCGCCAGCAGCGGAGCGGGAGATAGTAACACGCAGTATTTT.